The 24 T cell receptor beta chains below come from one sample, sequenced in a study of T cells in Graves' hyperthyroidism and ophthalmopathy. TCR beta CDR3 regions were amplified from RNA. The HTBI primer set was used in a first-round RT-PCR of the TCR CDR3. TCRdb re-called the multiplex PCR reads with MiXCR, one entry per CDR3 protein. The profile shows under 250,000 distinct CDR3 sequences, 15% to 20% of them singletons. The material sequenced was blood. These receptors originate from a man in his fifties with Graves' hyperthyroidism.

This clonotype was detected a few times. The J gene is TRBJ2-1, the V gene TRBV7-9; 12 nucleotides match TRBD2. The CDR3 sequence is 20 residues long. V lost 3 bases to trimming and J lost 7 bases; unmatched junction nucleotides: 19. Per germline, CDR1 SEHNR and CDR2 FQNEAQ (reference sequence). The CDR3 sequence: CASSFQQGLLAGGPRNEQFF. For the CDR3, the DNA is TGTGCCAGCAGCTTCCAACAGGGGTTGCTAGCGGGAGGGCCTAGAAATGAGCAGTTCTTC. The full variable domain, its missing parts supplied by reference TRBV7-9 and TRBJ2-1, is DTGVSQNPRHKITKRGQNVTFRCDPISEHNRLYWYRQTLGQGPEFLTYFQNEAQLEKSRLLSDRFSAERPKGSFSTLEIQRTEQGDSAMYLCASSFQQGLLAGGPRNEQFFGPGTRLTVL.

The V and J genes are TRBV19 and TRBJ1-5; TRBD1 agrees at 7 bases. The V and J ends lost 6 bases and 7 bases, in that order; junction bases with no gene match: 6. The germline gives CDR1 LNHDA, CDR2 SQIVND (reference sequence). The length of the CDR3 is 13 residues. CDR3: CASSGQEYQPQHF. In DNA form, the CDR3 reads TGTGCCAGTAGCGGACAGGAGTACCAGCCCCAGCATTTT.

This clonotype occurred many times. The rearrangement links TRBV28 to TRBJ2-1; the match to TRBD2 covers 13 bases. V shed 5 bases and J 9 bases; nucleotides not matched to a gene: 7. The CDR3 sequence is 15 residues long. Germline V gene data show CDR1 as MDHEN and CDR2 as SYDVKM. The CDR3 sequence is CASSAPGLAGREQFF. CDR3 nucleotide sequence: TGTGCCAGCAGTGCCCCGGGACTAGCGGGACGTGAGCAGTTCTTC.

V and J are TRBV6-1 and TRBJ2-4; D call uncertain. Looked up from germline, CDR1 is MNHNS and CDR2 is SASEGT. The CDR3 covers 14 residues. Trimming took 1 base from V and 3 from J, leaving 7 bases between them. The CDR3 nucleotides read TGTGCCAGCAGTGAAGTGTCTAGCAAAAACATTCAGTACTTC. It encodes CASSEVSSKNIQYF.

The rearrangement joins TRBV12-5 to TRBJ2-7; maybe TRBD1 (6 bases). The CDR3 extends over 15 amino acids. V was clipped by 6 bases and J by 2 bases, with 17 bases between them. Per germline, CDR1 LGHNT and CDR2 FRNRAP. In DNA, the CDR3 is TGTGCTAGTGGGGAGCCAAGGGGGTCTACCTACGAGCAGTACTTC. This codes for CASGEPRGSTYEQYF.

This clonotype was recorded at least ten times. The CDR3 protein is CASAPGTRSTGELFF. Here the CDR3 DNA reads TGTGCCAGCGCCCCCGGGACTAGGAGTACCGGGGAGCTGTTTTTT. The gene calls are TRBV2 and TRBJ2-2; 8 nucleotides line up with TRBD2. This CDR3 is built from 15 residues. Germline-derived CDR1 and CDR2 are SNHLY and FYNNEI. V lost 8 bases to trimming and J lost 5 bases; unmatched junction nucleotides: 10.

This clonotype was observed at least ten times. The chain combines TRBV18 with TRBJ1-1; no clear D. The length of the CDR3 is 14 residues. Trimming took off 0 bases at V and 0 bases at J, with 5 bases between the two ends. Germline-derived CDR1 and CDR2 are KGHSH and LQKENI. CDR3 residues: CASSPPGMNTEAFF. The CDR3 coding sequence is TGTGCCAGCTCACCACCGGGCATGAACACTGAAGCTTTCTTT.

The V call is TRBV4-3, the J call TRBJ1-1; D might be TRBD1 (5 bases). V was cut by 4 bases and J by 7 bases, with 16 bases left in between. The V gene's germline CDR1 is LGHNA and CDR2 YSLEER. This CDR3 comprises 14 residues. This chain's CDR3 is CASSPYTGTDEAFF. CDR3 nucleotide sequence: TGCGCCAGCAGCCCATATACCGGGACGGATGAAGCTTTCTTT.

This clonotype was seen at least ten times. The rearrangement uses TRBV5-5 and TRBJ2-3; D might be TRBD1 (5 bases). Germline V gene lookup returns CDR1 SGHKS and CDR2 YYEKEE (reference sequence). This CDR3 is 16 amino acids long. V lost 3 bases and J 0 bases, leaving 14 bases between the germline ends. The CDR3 bases are TGTGCCAGCAGCTCGCCCTACAGGCTTAGCACAGATACGCAGTATTTT. This sequence encodes CASSSPYRLSTDTQYF.

This clonotype was picked up many times. The chain recombines TRBV30 with TRBJ1-4; tentative D call: TRBD1 (6 bases). Germline V gives CDR1 GTSNPN, CDR2 SVGIG (reference sequence). V was cut by 4 bases and J by 0 bases, with 12 bases left in between. The CDR3 runs to 15 residues. The CDR3 sequence is CAWNPGQATNEKLFF. CDR3 nucleotide sequence: TGTGCCTGGAACCCGGGACAAGCAACTAATGAAAAACTGTTTTTT.

This clonotype has a count of ten or more. This chain joins TRBV28 and TRBJ2-4; 7 nucleotides match TRBD2. Trimming took 1 base from V and 1 from J; bases not matched to a gene: 7. Germline loops: CDR1 MDHEN, CDR2 SYDVKM. This CDR3 contains 17 residues. Here the CDR3 reads CASSLFGRAGAKNIQYF. The CDR3 nucleotides read TGTGCCAGCAGTTTATTTGGGAGGGCAGGGGCCAAAAACATTCAGTACTTC.

This clonotype has more than one count but fewer than ten. The rearrangement links TRBV15 to TRBJ2-1; TRBD2 aligns across 7 bases. Germline V CDR1 and CDR2: LNHNV, YYDKDF (reference sequence). This CDR3 is 16 amino acids long. Trimming took 5 bases from V and 5 from J; bases not matched to a gene: 12. This CDR3 reads CATSPPRASGHNEQFF. In DNA, the CDR3 is TGTGCCACCAGCCCCCCTAGGGCTAGCGGCCACAATGAGCAGTTCTTC.

This clonotype was counted at least ten times. The chain uses TRBV11-2 and TRBJ2-5; 7 bases agree with TRBD2. CDR1 SGHAT and CDR2 FQNNGV come from the germline V gene. Trimming cost V 0 bases and J 5 bases; bases outside gene matches: 3. This CDR3 spans 14 amino acids. The CDR3 protein is CASSLEREWETQYF. The CDR3 DNA sequence: TGTGCCAGCAGCTTAGAGCGGGAGTGGGAGACCCAGTACTTC.

This clonotype appeared many times. The gene calls are TRBV9 and TRBJ2-3, with D uncertain. The V end lost 4 bases, the J end lost 3 bases, and 18 bases lay between the germline ends. The germline CDR1 and CDR2 sequences are SGDLS and YYNGEE. The CDR3 length is 16 residues. The CDR3 protein is CASSKTTRLRTDTQYF. CDR3 DNA sequence: TGTGCCAGCAGCAAAACTACGAGACTGCGAACAGATACGCAGTATTTT. Together with reference TRBV9 and TRBJ2-3, the CDR3 gives the full variable domain: DSGVTQTPKHLITATGQRVTLRCSPRSGDLSVYWYQQSLDQGLQFLIQYYNGEERAKGNILERFSAQQFPDLHSELNLSSLELGDSALYFCASSKTTRLRTDTQYFGPGTRLTVL.

This clonotype was counted a few times. The chain employs TRBV5-4 and TRBJ2-3; no clear D gene. The CDR3 loop spans 14 amino acids. V dropped 4 bases and J dropped 0 bases, with 9 bases sitting between them. In germline, CDR1 is SGHNT, CDR2 YYREEE (reference sequence). CDR3 sequence (DNA): TGTGCCAGCAGCCGCGACGGTAGCACAGATACGCAGTATTTT. Protein sequence: CASSRDGSTDTQYF.

As regards this clonotype: This sequence may be a read error, since a much larger clone differs from it by one base. The conserved final phenylalanine or tryptophan is absent from the CDR3, which likely points to a read error. The rearrangement uses TRBV24-1 and TRBJ2-5; 9 nucleotides align to TRBD2. V lost 3 bases to trimming and J lost 1 base; unmatched junction nucleotides: 8. The germline V gene has CDR1 KGHDR and CDR2 SFDVKD. CDR3 size: 17 residues. The CDR3 DNA follows: TGTGCCACCAGTGATCCCGGGACTAGCCCCCTCCAAGAGACCCAGTACATC. Its translation: CATSDPGTSPLQETQYI.

CDR3 bases: TGCAGCGCTAGTCTGAGGACCGGGGAGCTGTTTTTT. Its translation: CSASLRTGELFF. The rearrangement links TRBV29-1 to TRBJ2-2, with D unclear. Germline V gene lookup returns CDR1 SQVTM and CDR2 ANQGSEA. The CDR3 totals 12 residues. The germline V and J ends were trimmed by 7 bases and 5 bases, with 11 bases remaining between them.

This clonotype was recorded once. The V call is TRBV6-4, the J call TRBJ2-7; D possibly corresponds to TRBD1 (6 bases). This CDR3 contains 13 residues. Germline CDR1 and CDR2: MRHNA and SNTAGT. Trimming shortened V by 3 bases and J by 7 bases, and 13 bases separated the two germline ends. CDR3 in DNA: TGTGCCAGCAGTGAATGGGCAGGGGAAGAGCAGTACTTC. Translating gives CASSEWAGEEQYF.

The table lists this clonotype with a few counts. This CDR3 is CATDPSEHNEQFF. CDR3 nucleotide sequence: TGTGCCACGGACCCTAGCGAACACAATGAGCAGTTCTTC. This chain uses TRBV6-1 with TRBJ2-1; tentatively, D is TRBD2 (6 bases). Trimming removed 10 bases from V and 5 bases from J, with 15 bases in between. The CDR3 spans 13 residues. CDR1 is MNHNS and CDR2 is SASEGT in the germline V gene.

Of note for this clonotype: This may arise from a read error, as a much more abundant clone is one base away. The rearrangement joins TRBV6-2 or TRBV6-3 to TRBJ1-2; TRBD1 might be the D (5 bases). Germline V lookup: CDR1 MNHEY, CDR2 SVGEGT. This CDR3 region has 13 residues. V lost 6 bases and J 7 bases, leaving 15 bases between the germline ends. CDR3 region: CASSEGRLVGYTF. CDR3 coding DNA: TGTGCCAGCAGCGAGGGACGGTTAGTTGGCTACACCTTC.

V gene TRBV10-3 combines with J gene TRBJ2-3; D is undetermined. Trimming took 10 bases from V and 2 from J, leaving 10 bases between them. The CDR3 runs to 12 residues. CDR1 is ENHRY and CDR2 is SYGVKD in the germline V gene. The CDR3 is CATAMDTDTQYF. CDR3 nucleotides: TGTGCCACCGCGATGGACACAGATACGCAGTATTTT.

The chain carries TRBV18 and TRBJ2-7; D not certain. V gave up 1 base and J gave up 4 bases, with 14 bases separating them. This CDR3 is 15 amino acids long. Germline V gene sequence: CDR1 KGHSH, CDR2 LQKENI. The CDR3 sequence: CASSPLDRPPYEQYF. The CDR3 DNA reads as TGTGCCAGCTCACCACTAGACCGGCCGCCTTACGAGCAGTACTTC.

This clonotype was seen only a few times. The rearrangement links TRBV5-8 to TRBJ2-1; 8 positions match TRBD1. CDR3 length equals 14 residues. Germline V CDR1 and CDR2: SGHTS, YDEGEE. With 4 bases clipped from V and 5 bases from J, the junction kept 5 bases outside the gene matches. The CDR3: CASSRRTGHNEQFF. For the CDR3, the DNA is TGTGCCAGCAGCAGACGGACAGGGCACAATGAGCAGTTCTTC. Variable domain in full (rest from reference TRBV5-8 and TRBJ2-1): EAGVTQSPTHLIKTRGQQATLRCSPISGHTSVYWYQQALGLGLQFLLWYDEGEERNRGNFPPRFSGRQFPNYSSELNVNALELEDSALYLCASSRRTGHNEQFFGPGTRLTVL.

There are many counts of this clonotype. The genes are TRBV12-3 or TRBV12-4 and TRBJ1-1; 7 nucleotides agree with TRBD1. The trim removed 5 bases at V and 3 bases at J, leaving 6 bases unmatched. The CDR3 totals 14 residues. This CDR3 reads CASSRDSQDTEAFF. The DNA for the CDR3 is TGTGCCAGCAGTAGGGACAGCCAGGACACTGAAGCTTTCTTT.